This record concerns one T cell receptor (beta chain) sequence. Data came from immunoSEQ multiplex PCR; TCRdb stores just in-frame clones and leaves some out. This table has around 280,000 clones, almost 90% appearing once. Germline trimming cut 2 bases from V and 0 bases from J; bases unmatched to any gene: 2. CDR3 length equals 15 residues. The germline V gene encodes CDR1 MGHRA and CDR2 YSYEKL. This sample is drawn from a study of blood T cell repertoires in COVID-19. About the study: COVID-19 samples, acute and convalescent, were from the United States, Italy and Spain. T cells, B-cell-depleted T cells, or PBMCs supplied cDNA or gDNA.

Residents of 24 US areas, aged roughly 18 to 89 years, made up the participants. The specimen sequenced was PBMCs or T cells enriched from blood (not recorded which). The gene calls are TRBV4-1 and TRBJ2-5; 8 bases line up with TRBD1. The TCR comes from a woman younger than 35 with acute COVID-19. The CDR3 loop reads CASSQPDRDQETQYF. The DNA of the CDR3 is TGCGCCAGCAGCCAACCGGACAGGGACCAAGAGACCCAGTACTTC.